This section outlines one T cell receptor (beta chain) sequence together with its context. Its antigen is unknown. No base qualities exist here, and no much larger clone lies one base off it. The High Capacity cDNA Reverse Transcription Kit was used to reverse transcribe all of the isolated RNA, meaning that expressed TCRB transcripts were what got sequenced. Deep immunoSEQ sequencing was applied to naive, central memory and regulatory T cell samples, giving an average of about 3.4 million total reads per sample. Sorted cells were lysed in RLT buffer and RNA was extracted with DNase-treated RNeasy Micro or Mini kits, depending on cell number. To prevent cross-contamination, each cell subset was processed individually, whereas patient and healthy donor samples were processed jointly. Using the immunoSEQ multiplex PCR, TCRB sequences were amplified from cDNA into 87-bp fragments spanning the CDR3 region. Sequencing of the amplicons was performed on the Illumina HiSeq platform. As for the authors' bioinformatics: Synthetic template baselines were used to correct PCR bias computationally, reads within Hamming distance 2 were collapsed, and singletons that could not be merged were discarded. Reads were aligned against IMGT so that V, D and J genes, CDR3 length and insertions or deletions at six rearrangement sites could be assigned. Within each subset, clonotype counts were normalized to sorted cell number, and only after that were true diversity and Gini coefficients computed with the tcR R package. Repertoire sharing was quantified using the overlap coefficient calculated on TCRB nucleotide sequences. Held by TCRdb, this immuneACCESS table contains in-frame sequences only and omits some clones. Under half of the omission traces to an unresolved V gene where checked; the cause of the rest is unknown. V and J calls and clone size are as listed in that table; D and trimming were resolved from the DNA. This sample holds 300,000 or so clones; approximately 9.7% were observed only once. The ten most abundant clones make up roughly 1% of the sample.

Each donor gave one peripheral blood draw, averaging around 0.11 L, which was collected into heparinised tubes. Using a panel that included CD45RO, CCR7, CD25, CD127, CD95 and CD27, naive, central memory, regulatory and stem cell-like memory CD4+ T cells were sorted on a BD FACSAria II. All sorted populations exceeded 95% purity. PBMCs were separated immediately by Lymphoprep density gradient centrifugation and were stained directly, without being cultured. To minimize batch effects, samples were stained and sorted in pairs, one healthy donor with one patient per experiment. These data are taken from a study of beta chain features in type 1 diabetes (dated by TCRdb to between 2018 and 2020). Concerning the study at large: Patients and healthy donors did not differ in mean age, gender distribution, total cell number or subset yield. A total of roughly 100 million sorted cells were examined across all samples, and the number of cells per subset was strongly correlated with RNA yield. The study compared TCRB repertoires of sorted circulating CD4+ T cell subsets between recently diagnosed type 1 diabetes patients and matched healthy donors. Regulatory and stem cell-like memory subsets were obtained from only 8 patients and about eight healthy donors, while naive and central memory subsets were obtained from all 30 or so donors.

The V end loses 2 bases and the J end loses 5 bases, and a stretch of 5 bases separates them. The CDR3 contains 13 residues, cysteine and phenylalanine counted. Only the CDR3 region is kept as DNA, spanning 39 bases read in frame from base 1. The germline V gene yields SGHDT for CDR1 and YYEEEE for CDR2. The full study reports these points: The naive, central memory and regulatory TCRB repertoires appeared to resemble one another more closely among patients than among healthy donors. PCR might favor shorter templates, but patient and control samples were amplified and corrected together, so any skew would affect both groups equally. Because cDNA rather than genomic DNA was sequenced, highly expressing activated cells could have been over-represented, although no difference in activation and CD3 levels was found between groups. Type 1 diabetes patients showed a moderate but significant shortening of TCRB CDR3 length in all four CD4+ subsets. Because small numbers of individuals were included in the HLA sub-analyses, any influence of HLA type on TCRB rearrangement was left unresolved. At VDJ recombination sites, patients with type 1 diabetes made fewer insertions and deleted more nucleotides, a pattern implying thymic rearrangement abnormalities.

The sequence came from a man in his thirties or forties with type 1 diabetes. The sample consisted of central memory CD4+ T cells from blood. This receptor chain uses TRBV5-6 and TRBJ1-6, with no confident D gene call. The bases are TGTGCCAGCAGCTTCGGTCATAATTCACCCCTCCACTTT. This encodes CASSFGHNSPLHF.